The text below deals with one T cell receptor beta chain. As yet, its antigen is unknown. Treatment of the sample: approximately nine-day PBMC culture with coronavirus spike peptide pools or control peptides (ViraFEST assay). ViraFEST grew antigen-specific T cells using peptide pools, then sequenced TCRs. Cultures of PBMCs, over 1.5 million per well, were set up with roughly 9.5 IU/ml IL-2 and roughly 9 ug/ml peptide pools. Days 3 and 7 saw half the medium replaced with fresh IL-2 medium. The data stem from a study of vaccination and CD4 T cells after COVID-19. CDR1 SGHRS and CDR2 YFSETQ come from the germline V gene. The length of the CDR3 is 14 residues. Trimming took off 0 bases at V and 5 bases at J, with 11 bases between the two ends. The Oncomine TCR Beta short-read assay generated sequence data from the DNA of cultured CD4+ T cells. The authors extracted genomic DNA from cultured CD4+ T cells. MiXCR, applied by TCRdb to the PCR reads, yields one record per CDR3 protein. The table records nearly 15,000 distinct CDR3 sequences, approximately 49% of them present only once.

Sample: CD4+ T cells from blood, cultured in vitro. This chain uses TRBV5-1 with TRBJ2-5, with D possibly matching TRBD2 (6 bases). The sequence was obtained from a human donor who had recovered from COVID-19. This chain's CDR3 is CASSLGGVGETQYF. The CDR3 coding sequence is TGCGCCAGCAGCTTGGGCGGGGTGGGGGAGACCCAGTACTTC.